A single sample is the source of the 29 T cell receptor beta chains below, sequenced in a study of read filtering for tumor transcriptome and immune sequencing (dated by TCRdb to between 2020 and 2021). The listed sequencing device is Illumina HiSeq 4000. TCR libraries were constructed from approximately 360 ng RNA using the Immunoverse kit, and molecular barcoded adaptors covering alpha/delta and beta/gamma chains were employed. TCRdb cleaned the public reads at Q25 with fastp, built clones with MiXCR and kept in-frame beta chains. Entries that share a CDR3 protein sequence are merged under the most common genes and DNA. In this sample the table shows 100,000 to 150,000 distinct CDR3 sequences, over 10% of which occur a single time. Of the sample, just under 8.5% falls within the top ten clones. The source material was a population of CD138-negative cells sorted from bone marrow. This sample's cell subset or site label indicates: bone marrow mononuclear cells depleted of CD138+ plasma/myeloma cells by negative magnetic selection. The receptors stem from a donor over 35 with multiple myeloma.

This clonotype has a count of ten or more. V gene TRBV5-1 combines with J gene TRBJ1-2; D is perhaps TRBD1 (6 bases). V lost 4 bases, J lost 2 bases, and 9 bases lay in between. This CDR3 region has 13 residues. Germline CDR1 SGHRS, CDR2 YFSETQ. The CDR3 nucleotides are TGCGCCAGCAGCCCGACAGGAAACTATGGCTACACCTTC. It specifies CASSPTGNYGYTF.

This clonotype has at least ten counts. This could be a read error, since a much larger clone is one nucleotide away. This rearrangement joins TRBV20-1 to TRBJ1-4, with D unresolved. The CDR3 spans 14 residues. Germline V CDR1 and CDR2: DFQATT, SNEGSKA (reference sequence). CDR3 bases: TGCAGTGCCGAAGGGAGGTTACCTAATGAAAAACGGTTTTTT. Translated, it gives CSAEGRLPNEKRFF.

In this sample, this clonotype turned up many times. The chain joins TRBV5-1 to TRBJ2-1; no clear D. Germline V CDR1 and CDR2: SGHRS, YFSETQ. V was trimmed by 1 base and J by 4 bases, leaving 12 bases between them. The CDR3 contains 15 residues. DNA of the CDR3: TGCGCCAGCAGCTTGACACTCCAGTATTACAATGAGCAGTTCTTC. It is translated as CASSLTLQYYNEQFF.

This clonotype turned up a few times. Possible read error: a much larger clone is one base away. V usage is TRBV6-6 and J usage is TRBJ2-7; possible D gene TRBD1, 6 bases. From germline, CDR1 is MNHNY and CDR2 SVGAGI (reference sequence). The CDR3 has 14 amino acids. The V and J ends lost 6 bases and 7 bases respectively, with 19 bases between them. The CDR3 nucleotides are TGTGCCAGCAGCAACCCGTCAGGGGCGCAGGAGCAGTACTTC. Translating it yields CASSNPSGAQEQYF.

With regard to this clonotype: A much bigger clone sits one base away, suggesting this may be a read error. This chain joins TRBV20-1 and TRBJ2-2; 8 nucleotides align to TRBD2. Germline V gene data show CDR1 as DFQATT and CDR2 as SNEGSKA (reference sequence). The CDR3 extends over 18 amino acids. Trimming at V came to 3 bases and at J to 1 base, leaving 13 bases not matched to a gene. The chain's CDR3 is CSARPLPSGLVNTGELFF. The CDR3 DNA follows: TGCAGTGCTAGGCCCCTTCCCTCGGGACTAGTGAACACCGGGGAGCTGTTTTTT.

This clonotype was detected many times. The V and J genes are TRBV7-9 and TRBJ2-3; 9 bases map to TRBD2. Germline V CDR1 and CDR2: SEHNR, FQNEAQ (reference sequence). CDR3 length equals 17 residues. J gave up 2 bases and V 1 base, and 7 bases lay outside the gene matches. The chain's CDR3 is CASSLEGLAGSTDTQYF. CDR3 sequence (DNA): TGTGCCAGCAGCTTAGAAGGCCTAGCGGGATCCACAGATACGCAGTATTTT.

This clonotype came up many times. The V call is TRBV7-6, the J call TRBJ2-7, with D unresolved. The CDR3 consists of 14 residues. Germline V gives CDR1 SGHVS, CDR2 FNYEAQ. Trimming took off 0 bases at V and 1 base at J, with 7 bases between the two ends. The CDR3 nucleotides are TGTGCCAGCAGCTTAGCGGACGGATCCTACGAGCAGTACTTC. It codes for CASSLADGSYEQYF.

This clonotype was detected ten times or more. V gene TRBV7-8 combines with J gene TRBJ2-7, with 7 positions matching TRBD1. Germline trimming cut 5 bases from V and 4 bases from J; bases unmatched to any gene: 14. This CDR3 spans 16 amino acids. Per germline, CDR1 SGHVS and CDR2 FQNEAQ. As DNA, the CDR3 is TGTGCCAGCAGCCCCCGACAGGGCCTTTCAATGTACGAGCAGTACTTC. It is translated as CASSPRQGLSMYEQYF.

This clonotype was picked up many times. The chain is built from TRBV27 and TRBJ2-2; D unresolved. CDR3 size: 14 residues. The V gene lost 5 bases and the J gene lost 1 base, with 8 bases spanning the gap. From germline, CDR1 is MNHEY and CDR2 SMNVEV (reference sequence). The CDR3 sequence: CASSVYRNTGELFF. CDR3 coding DNA: TGTGCCAGCAGTGTATACAGGAACACCGGGGAGCTGTTTTTT.

The chain recombines TRBV7-9 with TRBJ2-1, with 9 bases matching TRBD2. The CDR3 runs 16 residues. Looked up from germline, CDR1 is SEHNR and CDR2 is FQNEAQ (reference sequence). V was clipped by 3 bases and J by 1 base; unmatched bases: 4. The CDR3 region is CASSLGAGGSYNEQFF. The CDR3 DNA follows: TGTGCCAGCAGCTTGGGAGCGGGAGGATCCTACAATGAGCAGTTCTTC.

This clonotype was recorded at least ten times. The chain carries TRBV2 and TRBJ2-5; D remains unclear. From germline, CDR1 is SNHLY and CDR2 FYNNEI. The CDR3 runs 12 residues. V was shortened by 2 bases and J by 4 bases, with 5 bases between the two germline ends. The CDR3 sequence is CASSESGETQYF. CDR3 coding DNA: TGTGCCAGCAGTGAATCAGGAGAGACCCAGTACTTC. The full variable domain, in which reference TRBV2 and TRBJ2-5 provide the parts outside the CDR3, is EPEVTQTPSHQVTQMGQEVILRCVPISNHLYFYWYRQILGQKVEFLVSFYNNEISEKSEIFDDQFSVERPDGSNFTLKIRSTKLEDSAMYFCASSESGETQYFGPGTRLLVL.

J is TRBJ1-5 and V is TRBV19; D is uncertain. With 1 base removed from V and 0 bases from J, the gap between germline ends came to 7 bases. The CDR3 extends over 15 amino acids. Germline lookup yields CDR1 LNHDA and CDR2 SQIVND (reference sequence). Written as DNA, the CDR3 is TGTGCCAGTAGTATAGCCATGTATAGCAATCAGCCCCAGCATTTT. Amino acids: CASSIAMYSNQPQHF.

This clonotype appeared once. A far bigger clonotype differs at one base, so this is likely a read error. This sequence joins TRBV5-5 and TRBJ2-7; TRBD1 agrees at 11 bases. This CDR3 has 13 residues. CDR1 and CDR2 from the germline V gene are SGHKS and YYEKEE (reference sequence). The CDR3 here is CDSSPGTGGEQYF. The CDR3 DNA reads TGTGACAGCAGCCCCGGGACAGGGGGCGAGCAGTACTTC.

As concerns this clonotype: An end of the junction does not agree with germline; a read error may underlie this. The V call is TRBV20-1, the J call TRBJ2-1, with D uncertain. Per germline, CDR1 DFQATT and CDR2 SNEGSKA (reference sequence). The CDR3 runs to 10 residues. This chain's CDR3 is CSASSNVQFF. The CDR3 DNA reads as TGCAGTGCTAGTAGCAATGTGCAGTTCTTC.

Ten or more counts support this clonotype. This chain connects TRBV7-2 to TRBJ2-5; no clear D. This CDR3 spans 14 amino acids. CDR1 is SGHTA, CDR2 FQGNSA, per germline. The V end was cut by 5 bases, the J end by 0 bases, with 10 bases between. The CDR3 DNA sequence: TGTGCCAGCAGCCCCGGGCCGTACCAAGAGACCCAGTACTTC. Translated: CASSPGPYQETQYF.

This clonotype has at least ten counts. The chain employs TRBV24-1 and TRBJ1-4, with 9 bases that match TRBD1. Trimming took 3 bases from V and 4 from J; bases not matched to a gene: 2. The CDR3 has 15 residues. Germline V gene sequence: CDR1 KGHDR, CDR2 SFDVKD. In DNA, the CDR3 is TGTGCCACCAGTGATCCGGGACAGGGTAATGAAAAACTGTTTTTT. Translation: CATSDPGQGNEKLFF.

The table lists this clonotype with many counts. V usage is TRBV7-8 and J usage is TRBJ2-3; 9 nucleotides agree with TRBD1. Germline loops: CDR1 SGHVS, CDR2 FQNEAQ. The CDR3 is made up of 18 amino acids. The V and J ends lost 3 bases and 2 bases, in that order; junction bases with no gene match: 12. The CDR3 here is CASSFRTGAGLYTDTQYF. CDR3 DNA: TGTGCCAGCAGCTTCCGGACAGGGGCCGGCCTATACACAGATACGCAGTATTTT.

At least ten counts were recorded for this clonotype. The rearrangement links TRBV5-6 to TRBJ2-5; 12 bases are a match to TRBD2. V lost 4 bases to trimming and J lost 5 bases; unmatched junction nucleotides: 3. This CDR3 is 14 amino acids long. Germline CDR1 reads SGHDT; CDR2 reads YYEEEE. The CDR3 protein is CASSLAGGSETQYF. The CDR3 DNA is TGTGCCAGCAGCCTAGCGGGAGGGTCGGAGACCCAGTACTTC.

This clonotype was found many times. The rearrangement links TRBV20-1 to TRBJ1-4, with a weak D call TRBD1 (6 bases). The CDR3 covers 15 residues. Germline V gene lookup returns CDR1 DFQATT and CDR2 SNEGSKA (reference sequence). The V and J ends lost 2 bases and 4 bases respectively, with 14 bases between them. The CDR3 DNA reads TGCAGTGCTAGAACACCGACAGGAGATAATGAAAAACTGTTTTTT. It encodes CSARTPTGDNEKLFF.

Points on this clonotype: One base away lies a much larger clone, so this may be a sequencing read error. The chain uses TRBV7-9 and TRBJ1-5; D is perhaps TRBD1 (5 bases). The CDR3 is 12 residues long. V lost 4 bases to trimming and J lost 4 bases, with 5 bases between them. CDR1 SEHNR and CDR2 FQNEAQ come from the germline V gene (reference sequence). CDR3 nucleotides: TGTGCCAGCAGCTCAGGGAATCAGCCCCAGCATTTT. This codes for CASSSGNQPQHF.

This clonotype was seen at least ten times. The rearrangement uses TRBV12-5 and TRBJ2-2; 8 bases are shared with TRBD2. Germline V gives CDR1 LGHNT, CDR2 FRNRAP. Trimming removed 2 bases from V and 6 bases from J; junction bases left unmatched: 2. This CDR3 contains 14 residues. The DNA for the CDR3 is TGTGCTAGTGGTTTGAGCGGGAGACCCGGGGAGCTGTTTTTT. Amino acids: CASGLSGRPGELFF. The full variable domain, completed using reference TRBV12-5 and TRBJ2-2, is DARVTQTPRHKVTEMGQEVTMRCQPILGHNTVFWYRQTMMQGLELLAYFRNRAPLDDSGMPKDRFSAEMPDATLATLKIQPSEPRDSAVYFCASGLSGRPGELFFGEGSRLTVL.

This clonotype was counted at least ten times. This chain uses TRBV6-2 or TRBV6-3 with TRBJ2-7; D is possibly TRBD1 or TRBD2 (5 bases each). Germline CDR1 MNHEY, CDR2 SVGEGT. Trimming cost V 5 bases and J 0 bases, with 11 bases left between them. This CDR3 contains 14 residues. The chain's CDR3 is CASSGTASSYEQYF. The CDR3 DNA reads TGTGCCAGCAGTGGGACCGCTTCCTCCTACGAGCAGTACTTC.

This clonotype was seen more than once but under ten times. This chain links TRBV10-3 with TRBJ2-5; weak D call: TRBD2 (6 bases). The V and J ends lost 0 bases and 0 bases respectively, with 17 bases between them. The CDR3 runs 18 residues. The germline V gene encodes CDR1 ENHRY and CDR2 SYGVKD. This CDR3 reads CAISESEGRMTDQETQYF. The CDR3 DNA follows: TGTGCCATCAGTGAGTCGGAGGGGAGGATGACAGACCAAGAGACCCAGTACTTC.

This clonotype was observed a handful of times. A much larger clone is a single base away; this may be a read error. The chain employs TRBV7-6 and TRBJ2-3, with D perhaps assigned TRBD1 or TRBD2 (5 bases each). The V gene's germline CDR1 is SGHVS and CDR2 FNYEAQ. The CDR3 is 15 residues long. The V end was cut by 6 bases, the J end by 4 bases, with 17 bases between. The chain's CDR3 is CASSWGIEGSDTQYF. Here the CDR3 DNA reads TGTGCCAGCAGTTGGGGTATCGAGGGGTCAGATACGCAGTATTTT.

This clonotype showed up many times. The chain employs TRBV7-9 and TRBJ2-1; 10 positions agree with TRBD1. Germline V CDR1 and CDR2: SEHNR, FQNEAQ (reference sequence). The CDR3 totals 15 residues. V gave up 5 bases and J gave up 4 bases; unmatched junction bases: 5. The CDR3 region has the DNA TGTGCCAGCAGCCGCGGACAGGGGGATTACAATGAGCAGTTCTTC. This sequence encodes CASSRGQGDYNEQFF.

The sample holds many counts of this clonotype. The rearrangement uses TRBV29-1 and TRBJ2-4; D possibly corresponds to TRBD1 (6 bases). Trimming removed 7 bases at V and 2 bases at J, with 18 bases between. Germline V gives CDR1 SQVTM, CDR2 ANQGSEA. The CDR3 extends over 15 amino acids. The CDR3 DNA sequence: TGCAGCGCTGGGATTCCGGGACAAACCAAAAACATTCAGTACTTC. This sequence encodes CSAGIPGQTKNIQYF.

In regard to this clonotype: A much larger clone differs from this one at a single base, so this may be a read error. CDR3: CASSRDKVSYEQDF. The CDR3 DNA reads TGTGCCAGCAGCCGGGACAAAGTTTCCTACGAGCAGGACTTC. This chain links TRBV4-2 with TRBJ2-7, with D perhaps TRBD1 (6 bases). The CDR3 is 14 amino acids. CDR1 and CDR2 from the germline V gene are LGHNA and YNFKEQ.

This clonotype has a count of ten or more. The V and J genes are TRBV12-3 or TRBV12-4 and TRBJ2-2, with D perhaps matching TRBD1 (6 bases). Trimming left V 7 bases short and J 0 bases short, with 12 bases between. The CDR3 covers 15 residues. Written as DNA, the CDR3 is TGTGCCAGCACCCCGGGGACATCGAACACCGGGGAGCTGTTTTTT. Its translation: CASTPGTSNTGELFF.

This clonotype has just a few counts. Here the CDR3 DNA reads TGTGCCAGTAGTTACGGAGCAGCCGCCTACGAGCAGTACTTC. It yields the protein CASSYGAAAYEQYF. The rearrangement joins TRBV19 to TRBJ2-7; D gene ambiguous. The CDR3 is 14 residues long. Trimming shortened V by 5 bases and J by 2 bases, and 13 bases separated the two germline ends. Germline V gene sequence: CDR1 LNHDA, CDR2 SQIVND (reference sequence).